This T cell receptor beta chain was observed in a study of T-cell memory formation after mild COVID-19. This clonotype occurred once. A 5'RACE reaction primed in the constant segment made cDNA libraries of TCR alpha and TCR beta, and these carried sample barcodes and UMIs. Each CDR3 protein gets one entry after TCRdb re-called the 5' RACE reads with MiXCR. Found here are roughly 450,000 distinct CDR3 sequences, over 15% of them singletons; the top ten hold 10% to 15%. Sequencing was carried out using PBMCs or a T cell subset sorted from them (not recorded which). The receptor was isolated from an adult woman who had mild COVID-19 (a few samples of this study predate the infection). Cell type and time point are not known.

The chain's CDR3 is CASSVGGGRTDEQYF. The DNA of the CDR3 is TGTGCCAGCAGCGTAGGGGGCGGGAGAACAGACGAGCAGTACTTC. The genes are TRBV9 and TRBJ2-7; 7 bases agree with TRBD2. CDR1 is SGDLS and CDR2 is YYNGEE in the germline V gene. This CDR3 is 15 amino acids long. J gave up 5 bases and V 0 bases, and 8 bases lay outside the gene matches.